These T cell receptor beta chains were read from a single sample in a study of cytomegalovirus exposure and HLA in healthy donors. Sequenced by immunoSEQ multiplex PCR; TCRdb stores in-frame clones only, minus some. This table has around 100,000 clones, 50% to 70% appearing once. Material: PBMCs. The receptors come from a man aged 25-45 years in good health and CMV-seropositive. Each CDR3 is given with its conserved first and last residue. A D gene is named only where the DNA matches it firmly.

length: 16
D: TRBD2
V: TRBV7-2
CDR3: CASSLGLAVTSYEQYF

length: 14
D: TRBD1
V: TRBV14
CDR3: CASSPTGGYEKLFF

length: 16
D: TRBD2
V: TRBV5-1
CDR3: CASSVGLAGGTYEQYF

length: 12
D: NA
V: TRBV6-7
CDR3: CASTKTVYGYTF

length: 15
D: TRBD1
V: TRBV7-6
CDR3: CASSSGTGQGETQYF

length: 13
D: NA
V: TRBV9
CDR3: CASSDPGRARQFF

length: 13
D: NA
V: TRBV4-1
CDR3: CASRPTGSPEQYF

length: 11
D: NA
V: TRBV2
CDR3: CASSLYNEQFF

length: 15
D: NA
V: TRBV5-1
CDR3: CASSSGPRGTYEQYF

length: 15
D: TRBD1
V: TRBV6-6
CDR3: CASSIGTGNSDTQYF

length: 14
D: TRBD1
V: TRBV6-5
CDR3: CASSTPGQEYEQYF

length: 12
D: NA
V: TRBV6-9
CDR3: CATQGHLYGYTF

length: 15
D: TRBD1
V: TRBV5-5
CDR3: CASSLVGGRGYGYTF

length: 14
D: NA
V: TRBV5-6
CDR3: CASSPVGGNTEAFF

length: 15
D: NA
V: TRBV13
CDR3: CASSLGETPGQPQHF

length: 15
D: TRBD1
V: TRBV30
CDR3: CAWSITQGATSPLHF

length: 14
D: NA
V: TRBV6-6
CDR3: CASSSIASNYGYTF

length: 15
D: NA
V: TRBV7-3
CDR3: CASSLGGDLYNEQFF

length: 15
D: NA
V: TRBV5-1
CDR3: CASSFAGAGTDTQYF

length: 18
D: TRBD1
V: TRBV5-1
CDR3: CASSLGGGLTGYQETQYF

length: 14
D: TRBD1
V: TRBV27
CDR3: CASSLQGAGTEAFF

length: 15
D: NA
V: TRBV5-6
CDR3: CASSWGTANLGEQFF

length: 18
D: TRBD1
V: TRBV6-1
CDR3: CASSDFRDRWSSGNTIYF

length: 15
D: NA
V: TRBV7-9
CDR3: CASSLANPAAGTPLF

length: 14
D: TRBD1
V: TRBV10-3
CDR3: CAISEDRDNNEQFF

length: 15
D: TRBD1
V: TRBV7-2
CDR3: CASSLQRDRGYGYTF

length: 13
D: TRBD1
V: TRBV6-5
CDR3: CASTGDRDPEAFF

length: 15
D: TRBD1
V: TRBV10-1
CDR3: CASSEIAGGTYEQYF

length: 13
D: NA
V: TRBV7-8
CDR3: CASSSGQPYGYTF

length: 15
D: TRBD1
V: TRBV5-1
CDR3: CASSHGTANTGELFF

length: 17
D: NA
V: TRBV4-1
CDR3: CASSQVAGKGHKDGYTF

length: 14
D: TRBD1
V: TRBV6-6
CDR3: CASSGDSRNQPQHF

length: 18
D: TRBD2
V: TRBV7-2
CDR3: CASSLRGSGGPNLYEQYF

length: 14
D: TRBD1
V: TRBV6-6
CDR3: CASSTRQGGTEAFF

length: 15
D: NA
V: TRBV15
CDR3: CATSGRTVSNEKLFF

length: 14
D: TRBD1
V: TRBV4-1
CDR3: CASSQEGQGYEQYF

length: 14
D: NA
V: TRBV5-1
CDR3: CASSSRGDGYGYTF

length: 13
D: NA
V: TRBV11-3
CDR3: CASSLDPGYGYTF

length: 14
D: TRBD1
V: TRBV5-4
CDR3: CASSKGQGGTEAFF

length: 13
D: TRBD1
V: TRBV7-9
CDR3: CASSPRGPYEQYF

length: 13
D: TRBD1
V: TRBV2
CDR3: CASQGQGHTEAFF

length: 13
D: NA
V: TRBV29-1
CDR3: CSVSHGGSGELFF